The rows below give T cell receptor beta chains drawn from one sample of a study of vaccination effects on CD4 cells after COVID-19. Their antigens are not known. Profiling relied on immunoSEQ multiplex PCR, and the TCRdb table lists in-frame clones only, not all of them. In the table there are 20,000 to 30,000 clones, roughly 70% of which are singletons. Specimen: CD4+ T cells from PBMCs cultured with HCoV-NL63 spike peptides, collected before COVID-19 vaccination. The receptors stem from a human donor who received a COVID-19 vaccine. Both conserved end residues are trimmed from each CDR3. Each record gives: J gene, V gene, CDR3 protein.

j_gene: TRBJ2-7; v_gene: TRBV20-1; CDR3aa: SARDSYEQY
j_gene: TRBJ2-7; v_gene: TRBV19; CDR3aa: ASSMTARTGTGEQY
j_gene: TRBJ1-1; v_gene: TRBV7-9; CDR3aa: ASSLGQAGMNTEAF
j_gene: TRBJ1-2; v_gene: TRBV5-1; CDR3aa: ASSVTIGDSYGYT
j_gene: TRBJ2-5; v_gene: TRBV24-1; CDR3aa: ATSDFQETQY
j_gene: TRBJ2-5; v_gene: TRBV11-2; CDR3aa: ATIGQTETQY
j_gene: TRBJ1-5; v_gene: TRBV12-3/TRBV12-4; CDR3aa: ASARGGNQPQH
j_gene: TRBJ1-6; v_gene: TRBV6-5; CDR3aa: ASSWTGLNNSPLH
j_gene: TRBJ2-5; v_gene: TRBV28; CDR3aa: ASSGRLVFQFQETQY
j_gene: TRBJ2-1; v_gene: TRBV5-4; CDR3aa: ASSDGLAGAFNEQF
j_gene: TRBJ2-7; v_gene: TRBV10-3; CDR3aa: AISEDRNSYEQY
j_gene: TRBJ1-2; v_gene: TRBV5-1; CDR3aa: ASSFSTDSSSGT
j_gene: TRBJ2-6; v_gene: TRBV9; CDR3aa: ASSVAGYSGANVLT
j_gene: TRBJ1-1; v_gene: TRBV18; CDR3aa: ASSPGADTEAF
j_gene: TRBJ1-3; v_gene: TRBV25-1; CDR3aa: ASDPGFGGNTIY
j_gene: TRBJ2-2; v_gene: TRBV11-3; CDR3aa: ASSLDQGGTGAPGELF
j_gene: TRBJ2-3; v_gene: TRBV4-1; CDR3aa: ASSQVLGSSIDTQY
j_gene: TRBJ1-2; v_gene: TRBV7-9; CDR3aa: ASSVGSNYGYT
j_gene: TRBJ1-4; v_gene: TRBV6-6; CDR3aa: ASSYSAQEKLF
j_gene: TRBJ2-1; v_gene: TRBV7-9; CDR3aa: ASSSTHSDEQF
j_gene: TRBJ1-1; v_gene: TRBV7-9; CDR3aa: ASSGGGQGTEAF